A single sample gave rise to the 31 T cell receptor beta chains below, sequenced in a study of technical replicates of blood from a handful of donors. TCRdb keeps only in-frame clones here, not all; method: immunoSEQ multiplex PCR. Among tens of thousands of clones listed, less than 98% were seen once. Source material: T cells isolated from PBMCs. These TCRs come from a human donor in good health.

There are a few counts of this clone. The gene calls are TRBV20-1 and TRBJ2-2; no firm D call. The CDR3 spans 11 residues. V was pared by 6 bases and J by 2 bases, with 4 bases between. Germline CDR1 is DFQATT and CDR2 is SNEGSKA (reference sequence). In DNA, the CDR3 is TGCAGTGCCACTAACACCGGGGAGCTGTTTTTT. It encodes CSATNTGELFF.

V is TRBV20-1 and J is TRBJ1-2; tentatively, D is TRBD1 (6 bases). The V end lost 5 bases, the J end lost 5 bases, and 9 bases lay between the germline ends. Germline loops: CDR1 DFQATT, CDR2 SNEGSKA (reference sequence). The CDR3 sequence is 11 residues long. The CDR3 reads CSAPQGYGYTF. The CDR3 DNA is TGCAGTGCTCCACAGGGTTATGGCTACACCTTC.

This chain links TRBV4-2 with TRBJ2-5; the match to TRBD1 covers 7 bases. CDR1 is LGHNA and CDR2 is YNFKEQ in the germline V gene. J gave up 8 bases and V 5 bases, and 14 bases lay outside the gene matches. This CDR3 contains 15 residues. The CDR3 DNA sequence: TGTGCCAGCAGCAACGCCCACACAGGGGTCCAAACCCAGTACTTC. It is translated as CASSNAHTGVQTQYF.

Only one count was recorded for this clone. This sequence joins TRBV9 and TRBJ2-3; D perhaps matches TRBD2 (6 bases). The CDR3 is 14 amino acids. The germline gives CDR1 SGDLS, CDR2 YYNGEE. Between the trimmed V and J ends, which lost 3 bases and 6 bases, there was a span of 14 bases. The CDR3: CASSARVEGDTQYF. DNA for the CDR3: TGTGCCAGCAGCGCCCGAGTGGAGGGCGATACGCAGTATTTT.

The chain has TRBV7-2 and TRBJ2-3, with TRBD1 matching 8 bases. The CDR3 loop spans 15 amino acids. The ends lost 2 bases at V and 1 base at J; junction bases unmatched: 2. The germline V gene encodes CDR1 SGHTA and CDR2 FQGNSA. The DNA for the CDR3 is TGTGCCAGCAGCTTAAGGACAGGGCGCACAGATACGCAGTATTTT. This translates into CASSLRTGRTDTQYF.

The J gene is TRBJ2-1, the V gene TRBV29-1, with 8 nucleotides matching TRBD1. Germline V gene lookup returns CDR1 SQVTM and CDR2 ANQGSEA. The CDR3 totals 14 residues. V trimming: 7 bases; J trimming: 6 bases; junction bases outside the gene matches: 11. CDR3 nucleotide sequence: TGCAGCGGCCTGCTGGGACAGGTAATCAATGAGCAGTTCTTC. It is translated as CSGLLGQVINEQFF.

The chain uses TRBV25-1 and TRBJ2-5, with 11 bases aligning to TRBD2. Germline V gene data show CDR1 as MGHDK and CDR2 as SYGVNS. The junction had 8 bases not matched to a gene; V was cut back by 6 bases and J by 2 bases. The CDR3 is 16 residues long. The DNA for the CDR3 is TGTGCCAGCAGCCCCGATTTAGCGGGAGGGCAAGAGACCCAGTACTTC. Its translation is CASSPDLAGGQETQYF.

The chain employs TRBV18 and TRBJ2-2; the D is unclear. With 1 base removed from V and 8 bases from J, the gap between germline ends came to 11 bases. Per the germline V gene, CDR1 is KGHSH and CDR2 is LQKENI. The CDR3 covers 14 residues. The CDR3 DNA sequence: TGTGCCAGCTCACCACAACAGCCGTGGGGGGAGCTGTTTTTT. Translated: CASSPQQPWGELFF.

The chain carries TRBV2 and TRBJ1-5; possibly TRBD1 for D (6 bases). This CDR3 region has 11 residues. The germline V and J ends were trimmed by 6 bases and 16 bases, with 16 bases remaining between them. Per germline, CDR1 SNHLY and CDR2 FYNNEI. Here the CDR3 reads CASSLDRPQHF. The CDR3 coding sequence is TGTGCCAGCAGCCTCGACAGGCCTCAACATTTT.

The chain is built from TRBV4-1 and TRBJ2-1; no clear D. V was shortened by 3 bases and J by 2 bases, with 14 bases between the two germline ends. Germline assignment: CDR1 MGHRA and CDR2 YSYEKL. The length of the CDR3 is 16 residues. The CDR3 sequence: CASSHRSQTAYNEQFF. CDR3 nucleotide sequence: TGCGCCAGCAGCCACAGATCCCAGACTGCCTACAATGAGCAGTTCTTC.

The chain links TRBV4-3 to TRBJ2-1, with D possibly TRBD1 on 5 matching bases. CDR1 and CDR2 from the germline V gene are LGHNA and YSLEER. This CDR3 spans 16 amino acids. Trimming left V 1 base short and J 7 bases short, with 17 bases between. CDR3 in amino acids: CASSQVAGFRFNEQFF. CDR3 coding DNA: TGCGCCAGCAGCCAAGTAGCAGGGTTTCGTTTTAATGAGCAGTTCTTC.

The CDR3 DNA reads as TGTGCCAGCAGTCTCCTAGAAGCGGGAGAGAATGAGCAGTTCTTC. This codes for CASSLLEAGENEQFF. The chain carries TRBV4-2 and TRBJ2-1; 8 bases align to TRBD2. V shed 6 bases, J shed 7 bases, and the junction held 11 bases outside the gene matches. Germline loops: CDR1 LGHNA, CDR2 YNFKEQ. The CDR3 loop spans 15 amino acids.

This rearrangement joins TRBV6-1 to TRBJ2-7; D unresolved. CDR1 and CDR2 from the germline V gene are MNHNS and SASEGT. This CDR3 has 15 amino acids. With 2 bases removed from V and 2 bases from J, the gap between germline ends came to 13 bases. CDR3 DNA: TGTGCCAGCAGTGAACTGGGCCCTACGCCCTACGAGCAGTACTTC. Protein product: CASSELGPTPYEQYF.

The chain carries TRBV1 and TRBJ2-6; TRBD1, the D gene given by the table, was not confirmed from the DNA. TRBV1 represents a pseudogene. The CDR3 spans 15 residues. The CDR3 nucleotides are TGCACCAGCAGCCAGGGCCACTCTGGGGCCAACGTCCTGACTTTC. Translating it yields CTSSQGHSGANVLTF.

The genes are TRBV7-3 and TRBJ2-6; unclear D gene. This CDR3 comprises 15 residues. Germline CDR1 reads SGHTA; CDR2 reads FQGTGA. V lost 1 base and J 4 bases, leaving 8 bases between the germline ends. This CDR3 is CASSLNLGGANVLTF. CDR3 DNA sequence: TGTGCCAGCAGCTTAAATCTCGGGGGGGCCAACGTCCTGACTTTC.

Written as DNA, the CDR3 is TGTGCCAGCAGCGTACAAGCGGGAGGACCCACCGGGGAGCTGTTTTTT. Its protein product is CASSVQAGGPTGELFF. The V call is TRBV9, the J call TRBJ2-2; 9 positions agree with TRBD2. V was pared by 1 base and J by 4 bases, with 5 bases of the junction left unmatched. The CDR3 has 16 amino acids. Per the germline V gene, CDR1 is SGDLS and CDR2 is YYNGEE.

In this sample, this clone turned up a few times. The J gene is TRBJ2-7, the V gene TRBV19, with D unclear. The CDR3 is made up of 13 amino acids. Germline V gene data show CDR1 as LNHDA and CDR2 as SQIVND (reference sequence). The V and J ends lost 1 base and 0 bases respectively, with 4 bases between them. CDR3 nucleotide sequence: TGTGCCAGTAGTATAGGGAGCTCCTACGAGCAGTACTTC. Encoded protein: CASSIGSSYEQYF.

V gene TRBV29-1 combines with J gene TRBJ1-1; unclear D gene. CDR3 length: 14 amino acids. The V end was cut by 1 base, the J end by 0 bases, with 9 bases between. In germline, CDR1 is SQVTM, CDR2 ANQGSEA. The CDR3 nucleotides read TGCAGCGTTGAAGGGGGAGAGGTGAACACTGAAGCTTTCTTT. Translating it yields CSVEGGEVNTEAFF.

The V gene is TRBV25-1, the J gene TRBJ1-2; D may be TRBD1 (6 bases). V lost 8 bases and J 4 bases, leaving 20 bases between the germline ends. CDR3 length: 15 amino acids. Germline assignment: CDR1 MGHDK and CDR2 SYGVNS. The CDR3 loop reads CASRGGGADLYGYTF. The CDR3 DNA follows: TGTGCCAGCCGGGGCGGGGGCGCTGACCTCTATGGCTACACCTTC.

The rearrangement uses TRBV6-5 and TRBJ2-1; D perhaps matches TRBD1 (5 bases). V was clipped by 6 bases and J by 0 bases, with 9 bases between them. CDR3 size: 14 residues. Germline lookup yields CDR1 MNHEY and CDR2 SVGAGI. This chain's CDR3 is CASRLDSSYNEQFF. The CDR3 nucleotides read TGTGCCAGCAGACTCGACAGCTCCTACAATGAGCAGTTCTTC.

This clone came up once. This sequence joins TRBV5-4 and TRBJ2-3, with 8 bases that match TRBD1. CDR1 SGHNT and CDR2 YYREEE come from the germline V gene (reference sequence). With 0 bases clipped from V and 7 bases from J, the junction kept 7 bases outside the gene matches. The CDR3 spans 15 residues. The CDR3 region is CASSLGRDRPHTQYF. CDR3 bases: TGTGCCAGCAGCTTGGGACGGGACAGGCCACATACGCAGTATTTT. The complete variable domain, with remaining parts taken from reference TRBV5-4 and TRBJ2-3, reads ETGVTQSPTHLIKTRGQQVTLRCSSQSGHNTVSWYQQALGQGPQFIFQYYREEENGRGNFPPRFSGLQFPNYSSELNVNALELDDSALYLCASSLGRDRPHTQYFGPGTRLTVL.

This clone was observed once. CDR3 protein: CASSRHFAPSYNEQFF. The CDR3 DNA is TGCGCCAGCAGCCGTCACTTTGCACCCTCCTACAATGAGCAGTTCTTC. This chain joins TRBV4-3 and TRBJ2-1; D call uncertain. V lost 4 bases and J 0 bases, leaving 13 bases between the germline ends. Looked up from germline, CDR1 is LGHNA and CDR2 is YSLEER. This CDR3 comprises 16 residues.

The chain uses TRBV6-1 and TRBJ2-3; 8 bases align to TRBD1. Germline CDR1 reads MNHNS; CDR2 reads SASEGT. The CDR3 is 14 residues long. The V segment lost 6 bases and the J segment 0 bases; nucleotides outside the gene matches: 2. The CDR3 nucleotides read TGTGCCAGCAGGACAGGGGTTAGCACAGATACGCAGTATTTT. Its translation is CASRTGVSTDTQYF.

The chain carries TRBV9 and TRBJ2-7; 7 bases fit TRBD1. Germline trimming cut 0 bases from V and 5 bases from J; bases unmatched to any gene: 5. This CDR3 has 14 residues. Looked up from germline, CDR1 is SGDLS and CDR2 is YYNGEE. The CDR3 sequence is CASSVADRVNEQYF. In DNA, the CDR3 is TGTGCCAGCAGCGTAGCAGACAGGGTCAACGAGCAGTACTTC. Looking up the rest from reference TRBV9 and TRBJ2-7 gives the full variable domain: DSGVTQTPKHLITATGQRVTLRCSPRSGDLSVYWYQQSLDQGLQFLIQYYNGEERAKGNILERFSAQQFPDLHSELNLSSLELGDSALYFCASSVADRVNEQYFGPGTRLTVT.

This sequence joins TRBV18 and TRBJ2-1, with 9 nucleotides matching TRBD1. Germline V gene sequence: CDR1 KGHSH, CDR2 LQKENI. The V and J ends lost 3 bases and 0 bases, in that order; junction bases with no gene match: 0. The length of the CDR3 is 15 residues. The CDR3 nucleotides are TGTGCCAGCTCACCGGGACAGGGCTCCTACAATGAGCAGTTCTTC. It translates to CASSPGQGSYNEQFF. Looking up the rest from reference TRBV18 and TRBJ2-1 gives the full variable domain: NAGVMQNPRHLVRRRGQEARLRCSPMKGHSHVYWYRQLPEEGLKFMVYLQKENIIDESGMPKERFSAEFPKEGPSILRIQQVVRGDSAAYFCASSPGQGSYNEQFFGPGTRLTVL.

The rearrangement links TRBV29-1 to TRBJ2-7; 8 nucleotides align to TRBD2. Germline CDR1 and CDR2: SQVTM and ANQGSEA. CDR3 size: 15 residues. With 2 bases clipped from V and 0 bases from J, the junction kept 6 bases outside the gene matches. The CDR3 here is CSVELAGHISYEQYF. CDR3 in DNA: TGCAGCGTTGAACTAGCGGGCCACATCTCCTACGAGCAGTACTTC.

The CDR3 sequence is CASSFSSASGIPRDNEQFF. CDR3 DNA: TGTGCCAGCAGCTTCTCTTCGGCTAGCGGGATCCCTAGAGACAATGAGCAGTTCTTC. J is TRBJ2-1 and V is TRBV5-6; 9 positions match TRBD2. This CDR3 comprises 19 residues. Germline V gives CDR1 SGHDT, CDR2 YYEEEE. V trimming: 2 bases; J trimming: 5 bases; junction bases outside the gene matches: 17.

The rearrangement joins TRBV10-3 to TRBJ1-1; unclear D gene. Germline CDR1 ENHRY, CDR2 SYGVKD. There are 14 residues in the CDR3. Trimming removed 0 bases from V and 7 bases from J, with 12 bases in between. The CDR3: CAISESSFILEAFF. The DNA of the CDR3 is TGTGCCATCAGTGAGTCGTCGTTTATCCTTGAAGCTTTCTTT.

CDR3 nucleotide sequence: TGTGCCAGCAGTTTCTTAGATGAAAAACTGTTTTTT. It encodes CASSFLDEKLFF. The V and J genes are TRBV28 and TRBJ1-4; D not certain. Germline V gene lookup returns CDR1 MDHEN and CDR2 SYDVKM. This CDR3 contains 12 residues. Between the trimmed V and J ends, which lost 3 bases and 6 bases, there was a span of 5 bases.

The genes are TRBV4-1 and TRBJ1-2; 8 bases are shared with TRBD1. The J segment lost 2 bases and the V segment lost 0 bases, leaving 2 bases of the junction unmatched. CDR3 size: 15 residues. The germline V gene encodes CDR1 MGHRA and CDR2 YSYEKL. The CDR3 protein is CASSQEQGGNYGYTF. DNA of the CDR3: TGCGCCAGCAGCCAAGAACAGGGGGGCAACTATGGCTACACCTTC.

This clone was detected once. The chain has TRBV19 and TRBJ1-1; maybe TRBD1 (5 bases). The CDR3 spans 14 residues. Trimming left V 5 bases short and J 5 bases short, with 15 bases between. Germline V lookup: CDR1 LNHDA, CDR2 SQIVND (reference sequence). CDR3: CASSPAAGRTEAFF. CDR3 nucleotide sequence: TGTGCCAGTAGTCCGGCGGCAGGGAGGACTGAAGCTTTCTTT. Based on the CDR3 plus reference TRBV19 and TRBJ1-1, the full variable domain is DGGITQSPKYLFRKEGQNVTLSCEQNLNHDAMYWYRQDPGQGLRLIYYSQIVNDFQKGDIAEGYSVSREKKESFPLTVTSAQKNPTAFYLCASSPAAGRTEAFFGQGTRLTVV.